This T cell receptor (beta chain) was sequenced during a study of OX40 agonist ivuxolimab in advanced cancers. Regarding the complete study: The costimulatory receptor OX40 (CD134) was targeted by ivuxolimab, a fully human IgG2 agonistic monoclonal antibody. Intravenous ivuxolimab was administered to patients every 2 weeks at six dose levels: 0.01, 0.1, 0.3, 1.5, 3 and 10 mg/kg. Of the approximately 50 patients in dose escalation, 19 had hepatocellular carcinoma, about 15 had melanoma, 9 had renal cell carcinoma and 9 had head and neck cancer. In the dose-escalation cohort, 82.7% of patients were male, and the mean age was around 65 years with a range of 23 to 79. Patients were allowed to have had prior anti-PD-1, anti-PD-L1 or anti-CTLA-4 therapy, and around 37% of the dose-escalation patients had previously received checkpoint inhibitors. Partial responses occurred in three dose-escalation patients, of whom one had hepatocellular carcinoma and two had cutaneous melanoma. The point of sequencing TCRbeta in the periphery was to test whether ivuxolimab changed TCR sequence diversity and drove clonal T-cell expansion. The monotherapy dose-escalation portion (N of about 49 patients) of the phase I ivuxolimab trial is reported in the paper. Broad study findings and their caveats: Clonal expansion of both CD4+ and CD8+ blood T cells was observed from baseline to week 6 at doses 0.1 to 3.0 mg/kg. Low levels of normalized T-cell clonal expansion were also seen in some nonresponding patients. The antigen specificity of the peripheral T cells that underwent clonal expansion was not determined. After ivuxolimab, expanded clones were on average more numerous among CD8+ T cells than among CD4+ T cells. In partial responders in the 0.1-3.0 mg/kg groups, normalized peripheral clonal expansion was found to be among the lowest, especially among CD8+ T cells.

Genomic DNA was extracted from sorted cells for sequencing of the TCRbeta CDR3 region. TCRbeta CDR3 regions were sequenced using the immunoSEQ Assay. TCRdb's version of the immuneACCESS table is confined to in-frame rearrangements and falls short of the full clone set. An unresolved V gene accounts for under half of the shortfall where checked; the remainder is of unknown origin. This sample is represented by roughly 53,000 clones; approximately 84% of them were singletons. 4.6% of the sample is in the top ten clones. The trial excluded patients who had a history of autoimmune disease or were on systemic immunosuppression. Peripheral blood for TCR sequencing was collected from all dose cohorts at baseline, on cycle 4 day 1, and on cycle 7 day 1. Samples came from an open-label, multicenter, first-in-human phase I dose-escalation trial of ivuxolimab. Adults with locally advanced or metastatic melanoma, renal cell, hepatocellular, or head and neck squamous cell carcinoma were enrolled in the trial. Before TCR sequencing, CD4+ T cells and CD8+ T cells from peripheral blood were sorted into separate populations.

This clone has only one observation. Its specific antigen is unknown. No much larger clone exists at a distance of one base, and base qualities are not known. CDR3 length: 11 amino acids, cysteine to phenylalanine. The CDR3 DNA has 33 bases and is translated from base 1. The germline V gene (reference sequence) yields SEHNR for CDR1 and FQNEAQ for CDR2. The V end loses 8 bases and the J end loses 8 bases, and a stretch of 10 bases separates them. This TCR was sampled from an adult with an advanced solid tumor such as melanoma, head and neck, liver or kidney cancer. The chain is made from TRBV7-9 and TRBJ2-1, with no D gene named confidently. The sequences come from CD4+ or CD8+ T cells sorted from blood, collected in a trial of the OX40 agonist ivuxolimab. The CDR3: CASGRWDEQFF. Read as DNA, the sequence is TGTGCCAGCGGGCGGTGGGATGAGCAGTTCTTC.